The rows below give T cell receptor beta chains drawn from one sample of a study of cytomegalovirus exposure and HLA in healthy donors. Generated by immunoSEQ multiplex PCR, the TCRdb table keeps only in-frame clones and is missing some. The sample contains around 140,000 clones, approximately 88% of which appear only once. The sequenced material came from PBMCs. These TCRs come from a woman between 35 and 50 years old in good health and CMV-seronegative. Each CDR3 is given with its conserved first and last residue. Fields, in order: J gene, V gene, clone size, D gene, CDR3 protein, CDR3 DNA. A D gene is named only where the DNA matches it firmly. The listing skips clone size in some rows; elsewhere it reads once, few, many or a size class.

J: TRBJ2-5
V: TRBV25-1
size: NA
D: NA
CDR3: CASSEPGPQETQYF
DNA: TGTGCCAGCAGTGAGCCAGGGCCGCAAGAGACCCAGTACTTC

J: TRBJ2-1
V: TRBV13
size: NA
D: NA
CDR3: CASSLGATSPYNEQFF
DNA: TGTGCCAGCAGCTTGGGGGCGACTAGCCCGTACAATGAGCAGTTCTTC

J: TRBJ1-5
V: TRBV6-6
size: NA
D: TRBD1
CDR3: CASSYGRGPGNQPQHF
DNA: TGTGCCAGCAGTTACGGCAGGGGGCCGGGCAATCAGCCCCAGCATTTT

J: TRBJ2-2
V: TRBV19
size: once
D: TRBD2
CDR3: CASRLAGEGGELFF
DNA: TGTGCCAGCCGGCTAGCGGGAGAGGGCGGGGAGCTGTTTTTT

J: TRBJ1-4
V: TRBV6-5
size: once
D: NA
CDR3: CASSAGTTNEKLFF
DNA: TGTGCCAGCAGTGCTGGGACTACTAATGAAAAACTGTTTTTT

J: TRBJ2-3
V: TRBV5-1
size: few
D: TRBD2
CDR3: CASSALAGGPSDTQYF
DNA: TGCGCCAGCAGCGCACTAGCGGGAGGGCCATCTGATACGCAGTATTTT

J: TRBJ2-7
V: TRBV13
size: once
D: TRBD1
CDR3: CASSLSQGAYEQYF
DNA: TGTGCCAGCAGCTTATCCCAGGGGGCCTACGAGCAGTACTTC

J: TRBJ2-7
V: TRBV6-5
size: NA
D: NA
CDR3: CASSSQQGPYEQYF
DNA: TGTGCCAGCAGTTCCCAACAGGGTCCTTACGAGCAGTACTTC

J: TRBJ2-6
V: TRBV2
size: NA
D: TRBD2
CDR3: CASRASTSGRSSGANVLTF
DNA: TGTGCCAGCCGGGCCTCGACTAGCGGGAGGTCATCCGGGGCCAACGTCCTGACTTTC

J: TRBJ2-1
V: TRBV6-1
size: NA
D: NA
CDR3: CASGGGGNVNEQFF
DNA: TGTGCCAGCGGTGGCGGAGGAAATGTGAATGAGCAGTTCTTC

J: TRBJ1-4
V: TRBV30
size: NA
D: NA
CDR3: CAWGREAQKLFF
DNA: TGTGCCTGGGGCAGGGAGGCGCAAAAACTGTTTTTT

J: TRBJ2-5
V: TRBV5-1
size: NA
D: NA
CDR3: CASSLGTASETQYF
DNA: TGCGCCAGCAGCTTGGGGACAGCGTCCGAGACCCAGTACTTC

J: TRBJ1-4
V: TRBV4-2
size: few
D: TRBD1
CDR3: CASSQESGGKLFF
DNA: TGTGCCAGCAGCCAAGAATCAGGGGGAAAACTGTTTTTT

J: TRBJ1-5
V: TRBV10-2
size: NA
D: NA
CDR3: CASSESGASNQPQHF
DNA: TGCGCCAGCAGTGAGTCGGGGGCGAGCAATCAGCCCCAGCATTTT

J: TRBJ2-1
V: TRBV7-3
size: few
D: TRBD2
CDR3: CASSVTSGWANEQFF
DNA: TGTGCCAGCAGCGTTACTAGCGGTTGGGCCAATGAGCAGTTCTTC

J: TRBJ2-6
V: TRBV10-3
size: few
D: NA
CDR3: CAISDSSGANVLTF
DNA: TGTGCCATCAGTGACAGCTCTGGGGCCAACGTCCTGACTTTC

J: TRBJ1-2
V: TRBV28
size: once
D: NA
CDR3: CASSLNLGIDYYTF
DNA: TGTGCCAGCAGTTTAAACTTAGGTATTGACTACTACACCTTC

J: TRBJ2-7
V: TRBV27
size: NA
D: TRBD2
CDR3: CASSLSGGEGEQYF
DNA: TGTGCCAGCAGTTTATCTGGGGGGGAGGGCGAGCAGTACTTC

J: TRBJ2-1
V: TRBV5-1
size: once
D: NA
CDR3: CASSLEGGHNEQFF
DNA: TGCGCCAGCAGCTTGGAAGGCGGGCACAATGAGCAGTTCTTC

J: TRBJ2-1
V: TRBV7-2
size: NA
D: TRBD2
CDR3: CASSPGLAGEGVF
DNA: TGTGCCAGCAGCCCCGGACTAGCGGGAGAGGGGGTCTTC

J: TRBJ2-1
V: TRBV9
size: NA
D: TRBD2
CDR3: CASSVGVLAGVYEQFF
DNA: TGTGCCAGCAGCGTAGGAGTTCTAGCGGGAGTGTATGAGCAGTTCTTC

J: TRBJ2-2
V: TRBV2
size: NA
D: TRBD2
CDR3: CASIEEGGSWSGELFF
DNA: TGTGCCAGCATCGAAGAGGGCGGGAGTTGGAGCGGGGAGCTGTTTTTT

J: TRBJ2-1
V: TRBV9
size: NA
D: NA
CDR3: CASSSLETLSSYNEQFF
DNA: TGTGCCAGCAGCTCCCTGGAGACTCTGAGCTCCTACAATGAGCAGTTCTTC

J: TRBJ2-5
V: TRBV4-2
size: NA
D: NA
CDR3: CASSQERTGGWRTQYF
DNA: TGTGCCAGCAGCCAGGAACGGACGGGGGGCTGGAGGACCCAGTACTTC

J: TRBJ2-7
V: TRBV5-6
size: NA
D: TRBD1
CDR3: CASSPRGQGSYEQYF
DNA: TGTGCCAGCAGCCCCCGTGGACAGGGTTCCTACGAGCAGTACTTC

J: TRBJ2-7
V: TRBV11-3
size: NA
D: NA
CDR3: CASRKKGAGANTLTYEQYF
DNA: TGTGCCAGCAGAAAAAAAGGGGCAGGGGCGAACACCCTGACCTACGAGCAGTACTTC

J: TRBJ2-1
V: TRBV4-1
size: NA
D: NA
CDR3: CASSQDRDSSSYNEQFF
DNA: TGCGCCAGCAGCCAAGACCGAGACTCGAGCTCCTACAATGAGCAGTTCTTC

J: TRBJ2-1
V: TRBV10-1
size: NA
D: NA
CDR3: CASSRGNEQFF
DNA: TGCGCCAGCAGTCGAGGGAATGAGCAGTTCTTC

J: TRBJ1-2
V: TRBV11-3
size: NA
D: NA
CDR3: CASSMEGIDGYTF
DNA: TGTGCCAGCAGCATGGAGGGGATAGATGGCTACACCTTC

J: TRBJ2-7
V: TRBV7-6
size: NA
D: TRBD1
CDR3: CASSLHRGLRYEQYF
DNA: TGTGCCAGCAGCTTGCACAGGGGGCTCAGGTACGAGCAGTACTTC

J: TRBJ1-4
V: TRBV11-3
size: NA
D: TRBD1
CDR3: CASSTGVNNEKLFF
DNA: TGTGCCAGCAGCACAGGGGTTAATAATGAAAAACTGTTTTTT

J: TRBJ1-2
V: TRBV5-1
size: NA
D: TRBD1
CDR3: CASSLSQTGGNYGYTF
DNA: TGCGCCAGCAGCTTGTCTCAGACAGGGGGCAACTATGGCTACACCTTC

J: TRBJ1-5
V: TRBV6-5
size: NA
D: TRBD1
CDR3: CASTYKQGANQPQHF
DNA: TGTGCCAGCACCTACAAGCAGGGGGCAAATCAGCCCCAGCATTTT

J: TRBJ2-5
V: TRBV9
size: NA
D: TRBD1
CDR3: CASSKGQGQETQYF
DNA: TGTGCCAGCAGCAAGGGACAGGGCCAAGAGACCCAGTACTTC

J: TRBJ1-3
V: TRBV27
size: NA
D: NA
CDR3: CASREGQTSGNTIYF
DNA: TGTGCCAGCAGAGAGGGACAAACCTCTGGAAACACCATATATTTT

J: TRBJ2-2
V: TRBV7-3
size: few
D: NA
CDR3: CASSLSLALNTGELFF
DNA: TGTGCCAGCAGCTTAAGTCTAGCTCTGAACACCGGGGAGCTGTTTTTT

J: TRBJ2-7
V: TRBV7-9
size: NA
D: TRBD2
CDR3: CASSSGLAGVYEQYF
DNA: TGTGCCAGCAGCTCCGGACTAGCGGGGGTCTACGAGCAGTACTTC

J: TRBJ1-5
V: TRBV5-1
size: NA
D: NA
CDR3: CASSLGALNQPQHF
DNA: TGCGCCAGCAGCTTGGGGGCACTCAATCAGCCCCAGCATTTT

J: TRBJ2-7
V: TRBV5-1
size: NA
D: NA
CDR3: CASSLTASYEQYF
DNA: TGCGCCAGCAGTCTGACAGCCTCCTACGAGCAGTACTTC

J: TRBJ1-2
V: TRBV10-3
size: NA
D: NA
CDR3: CAISESRQIGYTF
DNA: TGTGCCATCAGTGAGTCTAGACAGATAGGCTACACCTTC

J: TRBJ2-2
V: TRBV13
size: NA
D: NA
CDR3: CASSQTGFAGELFF
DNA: TGTGCCAGCAGCCAAACAGGGTTTGCCGGGGAGCTGTTTTTT

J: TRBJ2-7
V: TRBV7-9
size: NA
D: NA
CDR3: CASSSRPALRVSEQYF
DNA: TGTGCCAGCAGCTCCCGACCGGCTTTGAGGGTCTCCGAGCAGTACTTC

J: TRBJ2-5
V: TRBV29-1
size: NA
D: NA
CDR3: CSVGGSQETQYF
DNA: TGCAGCGTCGGGGGATCGCAAGAGACCCAGTACTTC

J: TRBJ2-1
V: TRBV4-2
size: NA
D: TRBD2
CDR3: CASSQDTAGGLLNEQFF
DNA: TGTGCCAGCAGCCAAGATACGGCGGGAGGGCTACTAAATGAGCAGTTCTTC